The 26 T cell receptor beta chains in this list originate from one sample, sequenced in a study of cytomegalovirus exposure and HLA in healthy donors. 13 Jbeta primers and 60 Vbeta primers were used for the PCR. Sequenced by immunoSEQ multiplex PCR; TCRdb stores in-frame clones only, minus some. This repertoire shows 240,000 or so clones, about 86% found once; its top ten account for roughly 7.4%. The material sequenced was PBMCs. The receptors were sampled from a woman aged 55 to 70 in good health and CMV-seropositive.

Only one count was recorded for this clone. The chain links TRBV19 to TRBJ1-1; TRBD1 matches at 7 bases. This CDR3 is built from 14 residues. The germline gives CDR1 LNHDA, CDR2 SQIVND (reference sequence). Germline trimming cut 7 bases from V and 0 bases from J; bases unmatched to any gene: 5. CDR3 DNA: TGTGCCAGTACCAAGGGACAGCTGAACACTGAAGCTTTCTTT. Translation gives CASTKGQLNTEAFF.

The gene calls are TRBV5-1 and TRBJ2-5; D perhaps matches TRBD2 (6 bases). This CDR3 is built from 14 residues. Per the germline V gene, CDR1 is SGHRS and CDR2 is YFSETQ. The V and J ends lost 0 bases and 4 bases respectively, with 10 bases between them. The chain's CDR3 is CASSLGGGTETQYF. In DNA form, the CDR3 reads TGCGCCAGCAGCTTGGGTGGCGGGACAGAGACCCAGTACTTC.

The chain employs TRBV15 and TRBJ1-5; weak D call: TRBD1 (5 bases). The germline gives CDR1 LNHNV, CDR2 YYDKDF (reference sequence). The germline V and J ends were trimmed by 4 bases and 0 bases, with 7 bases remaining between them. The CDR3 totals 14 residues. The CDR3 spells CATSNRISNQPQHF. The CDR3 DNA follows: TGTGCCACCAGCAACAGGATTAGCAATCAGCCCCAGCATTTT.

The chain carries TRBV5-1 and TRBJ2-5; TRBD1 agrees at 8 bases. The DNA end lines up better with TRBJ2-7; the J call may be wrong. Germline-derived CDR1 and CDR2 are SGHRS and YFSETQ. The CDR3 contains 15 residues. The CDR3 DNA follows: TGCGCCAGCAGCCACGGGACAGGAAGTTCCTACGAGCAGTACTTC. Amino acid sequence: CASSHGTGSSYEQYF.

The rearrangement links TRBV15 to TRBJ2-7; a possible D gene is TRBD2 (5 bases). Germline values: CDR1 LNHNV, CDR2 YYDKDF (reference sequence). The CDR3 is made up of 17 amino acids. Trimming cost V 0 bases and J 4 bases, with 19 bases left between them. In nucleotides, the CDR3 is TGTGCCACCAGCAGAGATCGAGGGAGCGGTCGGACTTACGAGCAGTACTTC. Its protein is CATSRDRGSGRTYEQYF.

The chain carries TRBV7-9 and TRBJ2-1; 8 nucleotides match TRBD2. In germline, CDR1 is SEHNR, CDR2 FQNEAQ (reference sequence). J gave up 9 bases and V 5 bases, and 9 bases lay outside the gene matches. The CDR3 totals 14 residues. The CDR3, as DNA: TGTGCCAGCAGCCGGGGACTAGATTCGTCTGAGCAGTTCTTC. Protein sequence: CASSRGLDSSEQFF.

A few counts support this clone. The DNA for the CDR3 is TGTGCCAGCAGCCGGGACAGGGGTAATGAAAAACTGTTTTTT. Its translation: CASSRDRGNEKLFF. V and J are TRBV6-5 and TRBJ1-4; 10 positions agree with TRBD1. V lost 6 bases, J lost 4 bases, and 2 bases stayed unmatched. CDR3 length: 14 amino acids. Germline V lookup: CDR1 MNHEY, CDR2 SVGAGI.

The chain employs TRBV7-9 and TRBJ2-1, with 7 bases aligning to TRBD2. V gave up 3 bases and J gave up 4 bases; unmatched junction bases: 9. There are 16 residues in the CDR3. The germline CDR1 and CDR2 sequences are SEHNR and FQNEAQ (reference sequence). In DNA form, the CDR3 reads TGTGCCAGCAGCTTTTCCGTGGGCGGGAGTTACAATGAGCAGTTCTTC. This codes for CASSFSVGGSYNEQFF.

The chain has TRBV21-1 and TRBJ2-7; the D call in the table, TRBD2, was not verified against the DNA. TRBV21-1 is designated a pseudogene. CDR3 length: 10 residues. The CDR3 DNA follows: TGTGCCAGCAGCAAACGGGACTCCCGAGTT. Its translation: CASSKRDSRV.

This sequence joins TRBV10-2 and TRBJ2-1; 13 positions agree with TRBD2. CDR3 length: 17 residues. J was trimmed by 6 bases and V by 6 bases; bases with no gene match: 11. Germline V gene data show CDR1 as WSHSY and CDR2 as SAAADI. CDR3 nucleotides: TGCGCCAGCAGCATTCGATTAGGACTAGCGGGAGCCAATGAGCAGTTCTTC. It translates to CASSIRLGLAGANEQFF.

This chain joins TRBV4-1 and TRBJ2-7; D might be TRBD1 (6 bases). Germline lookup yields CDR1 MGHRA and CDR2 YSYEKL. The CDR3 length is 14 residues. Trimming removed 8 bases from V and 5 bases from J, with 19 bases in between. CDR3 bases: TGCGCCAGCGGAGCCAACACAGGGCGGGACGAGCAGTACTTC. The encoded protein is CASGANTGRDEQYF.

This chain connects TRBV2 to TRBJ2-7; 8 bases are shared with TRBD1. CDR3 length: 15 amino acids. The V gene's germline CDR1 is SNHLY and CDR2 FYNNEI. With 4 bases clipped from V and 3 bases from J, the junction kept 8 bases outside the gene matches. The CDR3 here is CASSAGTGPYYEQYF. CDR3 nucleotides: TGTGCCAGCAGTGCTGGGACAGGTCCCTACTACGAGCAGTACTTC.

The chain joins TRBV25-1 to TRBJ1-2, with TRBD1 as a possible D gene (6 bases). Between the trimmed V and J ends, which lost 6 bases and 8 bases, there was a span of 16 bases. The CDR3 is 13 amino acids. Germline V CDR1 and CDR2: MGHDK, SYGVNS. The CDR3 loop reads CASSRGQGGGYTF. The CDR3 nucleotides are TGTGCCAGCAGCAGGGGACAAGGAGGCGGCTACACCTTC.

The CDR3 is CASSHSTERGAFF. CDR3 nucleotides: TGTGCCAGCAGCCACTCGACCGAAAGAGGAGCTTTCTTT. The chain joins TRBV14 to TRBJ1-1, with D uncertain. Per the germline V gene, CDR1 is SGHDN and CDR2 is FVKESK. The CDR3 runs to 13 residues. V was trimmed by 3 bases and J by 10 bases, leaving 15 bases between them.

This clone showed up just once. The chain employs TRBV11-2 and TRBJ1-1, with no clear D. Germline V CDR1 and CDR2: SGHAT, FQNNGV. The CDR3 length is 14 residues. Trimming cost V 0 bases and J 7 bases, with 12 bases left between them. The CDR3 DNA reads as TGTGCCAGCAGCTTAGATAACGGGGAGAGTGAAGCTTTCTTT. Translation gives CASSLDNGESEAFF.

This clone occurred once. V usage is TRBV6-5 and J usage is TRBJ2-7; 7 nucleotides line up with TRBD2. The trim removed 6 bases at V and 5 bases at J, leaving 7 bases unmatched. CDR3 length: 13 residues. Germline V gene sequence: CDR1 MNHEY, CDR2 SVGAGI. CDR3 sequence: CASSLGTTHEQYF. For the CDR3, the DNA is TGTGCCAGCAGCTTGGGGACTACACACGAGCAGTACTTC.

A few counts support this clone. The chain joins TRBV7-8 to TRBJ2-2, with TRBD2 matching 10 bases. CDR1 is SGHVS and CDR2 is FQNEAQ in the germline V gene. Trimming cost V 3 bases and J 1 base; bases outside gene matches: 5. The CDR3 runs 17 residues. The CDR3 spells CASSFPGLAMNTGELFF. Here the CDR3 DNA reads TGTGCCAGCAGCTTTCCGGGACTAGCGATGAACACCGGGGAGCTGTTTTTT.

The rearrangement uses TRBV30 and TRBJ2-3; 14 bases are a match to TRBD2. The CDR3 is 15 residues long. The V and J ends lost 0 bases and 4 bases, in that order; junction bases with no gene match: 0. The germline V gene encodes CDR1 GTSNPN and CDR2 SVGIG (reference sequence). The CDR3 sequence is CAWSVGLAGADTQYF. The CDR3 DNA reads as TGTGCCTGGAGTGTGGGACTAGCGGGAGCAGATACGCAGTATTTT.

The chain carries TRBV5-1 and TRBJ1-4; TRBD1 aligns across 12 bases. CDR1 SGHRS and CDR2 YFSETQ come from the germline V gene. The CDR3 extends over 15 amino acids. V was clipped by 4 bases and J by 8 bases; unmatched bases: 6. In DNA form, the CDR3 reads TGCGCCAGCAGCGTTGGGACAGGGGGCGGGGAAAAACTGTTTTTT. Its translation is CASSVGTGGGEKLFF.

This clone has more than one count but fewer than ten. The chain carries TRBV10-2 and TRBJ2-7; TRBD1 matches 8 bases. Trimming cost V 6 bases and J 5 bases; bases outside gene matches: 3. CDR1 is WSHSY, CDR2 SAAADI, per germline. This CDR3 has 12 amino acids. Written as DNA, the CDR3 is TGCGCCAGCAGGGGACAGGCCCACGAGCAGTACTTC. This translates into CASRGQAHEQYF.

This clone was seen a handful of times. The V gene is TRBV6-1, the J gene TRBJ1-4; D gene uncertain. V shed 0 bases and J shed 7 bases, with 12 bases lying between them. From germline, CDR1 is MNHNS and CDR2 SASEGT. The CDR3 totals 15 residues. The CDR3 region has the DNA TGTGCCAGCAGTGAAGCCCCCAGGCCGACTGAAAAACTGTTTTTT. Translated, it gives CASSEAPRPTEKLFF.

The table lists this clone with a few counts. This chain connects TRBV10-1 to TRBJ2-1; unclear D gene. The CDR3 spans 14 residues. The V gene lost 6 bases and the J gene lost 6 bases, with 15 bases spanning the gap. Per germline, CDR1 WNHNN and CDR2 SYGVQD (reference sequence). The CDR3 loop is CASSEILLGNEQFF. As DNA, the CDR3 is TGCGCCAGCAGCGAAATCCTCCTAGGCAATGAGCAGTTCTTC.

This clone was found a few times. V usage is TRBV19 and J usage is TRBJ1-2, with D possibly being TRBD1 (5 bases). Per germline, CDR1 LNHDA and CDR2 SQIVND (reference sequence). The V and J ends lost 3 bases and 6 bases respectively, with 11 bases between them. This CDR3 spans 13 amino acids. CDR3 sequence: CASSMTRVDGYTF. CDR3 DNA sequence: TGTGCCAGTAGTATGACCAGGGTGGATGGCTACACCTTC.

The DNA for the CDR3 is TGTGCCAGTAGTCCTCGGGGGAGGACTAATGAAAAACTGTTTTTT. This encodes CASSPRGRTNEKLFF. The rearrangement links TRBV19 to TRBJ1-4; TRBD1 might be the D (5 bases). This CDR3 has 15 residues. Between the trimmed V and J ends, which lost 5 bases and 2 bases, there was a span of 12 bases. Germline CDR1 LNHDA, CDR2 SQIVND (reference sequence). Variable domain in full (rest from reference TRBV19 and TRBJ1-4): DGGITQSPKYLFRKEGQNVTLSCEQNLNHDAMYWYRQDPGQGLRLIYYSQIVNDFQKGDIAEGYSVSREKKESFPLTVTSAQKNPTAFYLCASSPRGRTNEKLFFGSGTQLSVL.

The V gene is TRBV18, the J gene TRBJ1-1, with TRBD1 as a possible D gene (5 bases). Germline-derived CDR1 and CDR2 are KGHSH and LQKENI. The CDR3 runs 15 residues. V gave up 4 bases and J gave up 0 bases, with 12 bases separating them. CDR3 nucleotides: TGTGCCAGCTCACGCGTCAGGGAGGTGAACACTGAAGCTTTCTTT. It is translated as CASSRVREVNTEAFF.

The V call is TRBV10-2, the J call TRBJ2-1; 7 nucleotides agree with TRBD2. Germline lookup yields CDR1 WSHSY and CDR2 SAAADI. The CDR3 extends over 16 amino acids. V lost 0 bases and J lost 4; bases outside the gene matches: 6. CDR3 sequence reads: CASSESGASGYNEQFF. The CDR3 DNA reads TGCGCCAGCAGTGAGTCTGGGGCTAGCGGTTACAATGAGCAGTTCTTC.